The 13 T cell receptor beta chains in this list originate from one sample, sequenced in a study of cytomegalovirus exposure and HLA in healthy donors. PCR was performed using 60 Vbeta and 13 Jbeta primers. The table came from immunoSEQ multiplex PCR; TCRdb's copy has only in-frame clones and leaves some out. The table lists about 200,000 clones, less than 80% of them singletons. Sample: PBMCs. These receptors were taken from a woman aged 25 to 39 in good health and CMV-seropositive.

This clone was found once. CDR3 region: CASSGQVSTDTQYF. Here the CDR3 DNA reads TGTGCCAGCAGCGGACAGGTTAGCACAGATACGCAGTATTTT. The chain uses TRBV9 and TRBJ2-3, with D tentatively TRBD1 (6 bases). Germline V CDR1 and CDR2: SGDLS, YYNGEE. The CDR3 sequence is 14 residues long. V lost 3 bases and J 0 bases, leaving 8 bases between the germline ends.

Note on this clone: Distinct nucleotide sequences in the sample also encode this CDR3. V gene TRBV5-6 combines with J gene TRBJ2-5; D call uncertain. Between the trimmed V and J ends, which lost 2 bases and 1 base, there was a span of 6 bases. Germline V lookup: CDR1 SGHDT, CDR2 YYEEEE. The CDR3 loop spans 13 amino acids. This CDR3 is CASSFGGQETQYF. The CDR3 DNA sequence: TGTGCCAGCAGCTTCGGCGGCCAAGAGACCCAGTACTTC.

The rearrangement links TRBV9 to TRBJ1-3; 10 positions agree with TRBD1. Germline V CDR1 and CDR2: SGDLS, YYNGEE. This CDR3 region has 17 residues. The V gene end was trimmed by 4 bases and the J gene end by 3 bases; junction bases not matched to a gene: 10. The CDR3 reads CASSLYGGQGYGNTIYF. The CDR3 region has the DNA TGTGCCAGCAGCCTCTACGGGGGACAGGGGTATGGAAACACCATATATTTT. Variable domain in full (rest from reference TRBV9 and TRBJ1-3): DSGVTQTPKHLITATGQRVTLRCSPRSGDLSVYWYQQSLDQGLQFLIQYYNGEERAKGNILERFSAQQFPDLHSELNLSSLELGDSALYFCASSLYGGQGYGNTIYFGEGSWLTVV.

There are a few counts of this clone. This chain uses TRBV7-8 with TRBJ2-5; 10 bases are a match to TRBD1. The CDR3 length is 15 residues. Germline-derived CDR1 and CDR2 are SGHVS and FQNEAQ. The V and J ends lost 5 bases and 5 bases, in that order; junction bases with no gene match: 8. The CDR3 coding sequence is TGTGCCAGCAGCCCAAATGACAGGGGGCCGGAGACCCAGTACTTC. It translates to CASSPNDRGPETQYF.

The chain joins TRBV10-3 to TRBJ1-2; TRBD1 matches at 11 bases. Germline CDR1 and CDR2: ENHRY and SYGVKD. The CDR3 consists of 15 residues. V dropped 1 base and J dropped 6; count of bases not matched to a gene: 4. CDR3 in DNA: TGTGCCATCAGTGAGTGGACAGGGGGCGTCGATGGCTACACCTTC. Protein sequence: CAISEWTGGVDGYTF.

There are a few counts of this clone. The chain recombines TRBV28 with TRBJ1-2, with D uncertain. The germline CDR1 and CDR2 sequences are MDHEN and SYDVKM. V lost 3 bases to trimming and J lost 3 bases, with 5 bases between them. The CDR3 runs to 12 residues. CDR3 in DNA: TGTGCCAGCAGTTTTCGAGACTATGGCTACACCTTC. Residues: CASSFRDYGYTF.

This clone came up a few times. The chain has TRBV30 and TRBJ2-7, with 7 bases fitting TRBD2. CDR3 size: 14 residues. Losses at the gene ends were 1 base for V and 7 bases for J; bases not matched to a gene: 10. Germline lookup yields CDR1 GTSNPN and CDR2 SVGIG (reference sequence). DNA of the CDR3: TGTGCCTGGAGTGGAGTGGCGGGAGTTCGGGAGCAGTACTTC. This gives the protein CAWSGVAGVREQYF.

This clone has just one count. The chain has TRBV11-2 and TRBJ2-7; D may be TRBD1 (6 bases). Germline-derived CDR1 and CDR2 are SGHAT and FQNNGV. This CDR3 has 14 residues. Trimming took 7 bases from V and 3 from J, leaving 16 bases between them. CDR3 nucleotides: TGTGCCAGCACCCGGACAGCCGACTACTACGAGCAGTACTTC. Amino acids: CASTRTADYYEQYF.

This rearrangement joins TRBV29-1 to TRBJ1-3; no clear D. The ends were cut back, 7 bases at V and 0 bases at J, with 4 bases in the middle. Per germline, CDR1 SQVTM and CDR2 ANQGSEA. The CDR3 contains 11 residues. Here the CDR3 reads CSAVSGNTIYF. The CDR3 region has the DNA TGCAGCGCCGTCTCTGGAAACACCATATATTTT.

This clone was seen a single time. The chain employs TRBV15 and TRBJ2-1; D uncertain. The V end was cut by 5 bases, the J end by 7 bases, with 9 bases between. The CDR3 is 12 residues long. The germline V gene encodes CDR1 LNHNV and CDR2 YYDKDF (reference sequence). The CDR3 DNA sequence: TGTGCCACCAGCCAAAACGGGAATGAGCAGTTCTTC. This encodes CATSQNGNEQFF.

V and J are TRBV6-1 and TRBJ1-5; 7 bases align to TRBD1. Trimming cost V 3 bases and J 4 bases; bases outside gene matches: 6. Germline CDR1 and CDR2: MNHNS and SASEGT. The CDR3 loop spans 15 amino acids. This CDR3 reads CASSDLWDSNQPQHF. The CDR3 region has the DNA TGTGCCAGCAGTGACCTGTGGGACAGTAATCAGCCCCAGCATTTT.

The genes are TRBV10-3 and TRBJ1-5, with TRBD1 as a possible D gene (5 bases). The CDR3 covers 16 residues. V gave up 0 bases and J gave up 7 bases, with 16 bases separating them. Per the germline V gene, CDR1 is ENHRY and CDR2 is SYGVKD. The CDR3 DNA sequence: TGTGCCATCAGTGAGTCTAGGCGCGCAGGGAACCAGCCCCAGCATTTT. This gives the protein CAISESRRAGNQPQHF.

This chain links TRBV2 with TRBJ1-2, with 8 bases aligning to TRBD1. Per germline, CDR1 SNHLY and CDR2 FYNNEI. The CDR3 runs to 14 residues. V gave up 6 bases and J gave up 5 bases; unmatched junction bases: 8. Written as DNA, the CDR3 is TGTGCCAGCAGCCCTGGACAGGGAGGATATGGCTACACCTTC. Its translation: CASSPGQGGYGYTF.